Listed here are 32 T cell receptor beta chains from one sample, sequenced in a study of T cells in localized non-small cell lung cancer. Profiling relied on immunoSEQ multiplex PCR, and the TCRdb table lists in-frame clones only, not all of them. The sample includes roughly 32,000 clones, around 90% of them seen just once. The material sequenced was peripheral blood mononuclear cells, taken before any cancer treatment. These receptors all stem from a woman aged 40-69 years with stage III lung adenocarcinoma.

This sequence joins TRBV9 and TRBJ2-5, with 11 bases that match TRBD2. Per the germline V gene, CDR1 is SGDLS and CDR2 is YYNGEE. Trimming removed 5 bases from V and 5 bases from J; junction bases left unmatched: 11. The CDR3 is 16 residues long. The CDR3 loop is CASSRFSGGAEETQYF. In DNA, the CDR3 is TGTGCCAGCAGTCGTTTTAGCGGGGGGGCCGAGGAGACCCAGTACTTC.

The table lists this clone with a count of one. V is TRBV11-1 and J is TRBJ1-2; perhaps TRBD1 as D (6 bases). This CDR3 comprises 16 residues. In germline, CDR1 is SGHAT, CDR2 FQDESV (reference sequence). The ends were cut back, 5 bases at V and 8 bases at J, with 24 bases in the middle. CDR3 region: CASSPDPNSGTYGYTF. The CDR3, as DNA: TGTGCCAGCAGCCCAGACCCGAATTCCGGGACATACGGCTACACCTTC.

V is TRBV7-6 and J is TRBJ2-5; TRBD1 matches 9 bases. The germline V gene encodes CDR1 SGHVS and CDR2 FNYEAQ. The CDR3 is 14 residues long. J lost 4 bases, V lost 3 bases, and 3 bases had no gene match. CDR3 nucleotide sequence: TGTGCCAGCAGCTTGACAGGGGGGCGAGAGACCCAGTACTTC. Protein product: CASSLTGGRETQYF. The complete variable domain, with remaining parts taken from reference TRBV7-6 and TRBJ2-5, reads GAGVSQSPRYKVTKRGQDVALRCDPISGHVSLYWYRQALGQGPEFLTYFNYEAQQDKSGLPNDRFSAERPEGSISTLTIQRTEQRDSAMYRCASSLTGGRETQYFGPGTRLLVL.

The CDR3, as DNA: TGTGCCAGCAGCCCCGGAAACTATGCGGTCAATGAGCAGTTCTTC. This translates into CASSPGNYAVNEQFF. The V gene is TRBV7-7, the J gene TRBJ2-1; no definite D call. Germline CDR1 reads SSHAT; CDR2 reads FNYEAQ (reference sequence). The V end lost 5 bases, the J end lost 6 bases, and 17 bases lay between the germline ends. There are 15 residues in the CDR3.

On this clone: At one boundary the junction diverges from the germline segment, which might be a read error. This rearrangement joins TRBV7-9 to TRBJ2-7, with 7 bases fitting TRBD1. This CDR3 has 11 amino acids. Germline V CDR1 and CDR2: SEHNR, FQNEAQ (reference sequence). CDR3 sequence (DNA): TGTGCCAGCAGCTTAGAAGGGACAGTCGGGTTC. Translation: CASSLEGTVGF.

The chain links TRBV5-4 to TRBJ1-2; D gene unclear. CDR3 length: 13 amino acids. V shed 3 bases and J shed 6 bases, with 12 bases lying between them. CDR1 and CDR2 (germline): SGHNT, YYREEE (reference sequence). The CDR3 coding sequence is TGTGCCAGCAGCTCCATCTCCCAGGATGGCTACACCTTC. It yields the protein CASSSISQDGYTF.

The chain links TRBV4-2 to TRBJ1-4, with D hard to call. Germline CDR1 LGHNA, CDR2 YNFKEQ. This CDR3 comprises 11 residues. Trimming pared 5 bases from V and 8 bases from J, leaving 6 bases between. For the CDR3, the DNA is TGTGCCAGCAGCATCCAGGAAAAACTGTTTTTT. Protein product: CASSIQEKLFF.

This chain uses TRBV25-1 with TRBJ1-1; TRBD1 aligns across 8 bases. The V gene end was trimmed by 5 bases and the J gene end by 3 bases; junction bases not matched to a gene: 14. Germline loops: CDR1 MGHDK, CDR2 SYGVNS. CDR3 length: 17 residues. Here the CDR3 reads CASSPRPDRDVDTEAFF. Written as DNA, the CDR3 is TGTGCCAGCAGTCCGCGACCGGACAGGGATGTTGACACTGAAGCTTTCTTT.

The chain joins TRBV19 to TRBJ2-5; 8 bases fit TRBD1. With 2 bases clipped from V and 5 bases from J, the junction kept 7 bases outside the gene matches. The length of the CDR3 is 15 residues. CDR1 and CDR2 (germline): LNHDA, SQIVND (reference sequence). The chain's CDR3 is CASSIWAGGKETQYF. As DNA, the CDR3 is TGTGCCAGTAGTATATGGGCAGGGGGCAAGGAGACCCAGTACTTC.

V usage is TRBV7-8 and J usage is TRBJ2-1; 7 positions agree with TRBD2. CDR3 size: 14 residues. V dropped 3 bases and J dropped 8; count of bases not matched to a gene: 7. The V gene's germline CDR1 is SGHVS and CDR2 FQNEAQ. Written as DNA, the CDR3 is TGTGCCAGCAGCTTTTTGGGGGAGGGGTATGAGCAGTTCTTC. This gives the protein CASSFLGEGYEQFF.

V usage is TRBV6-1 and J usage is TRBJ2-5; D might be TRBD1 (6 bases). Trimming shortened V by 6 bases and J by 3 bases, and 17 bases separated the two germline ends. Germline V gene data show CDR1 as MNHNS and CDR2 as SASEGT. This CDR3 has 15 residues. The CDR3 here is CASSSLGGPEETQYF. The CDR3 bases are TGTGCCAGCAGCTCTTTAGGGGGACCGGAAGAGACCCAGTACTTC.

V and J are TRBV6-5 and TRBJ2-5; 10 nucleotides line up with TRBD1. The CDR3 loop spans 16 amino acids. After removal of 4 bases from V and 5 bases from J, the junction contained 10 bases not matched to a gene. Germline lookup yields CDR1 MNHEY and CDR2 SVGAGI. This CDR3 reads CASSSQTGGEGETQYF. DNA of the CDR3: TGTGCCAGCAGTTCGCAGACAGGGGGCGAGGGGGAGACCCAGTACTTC.

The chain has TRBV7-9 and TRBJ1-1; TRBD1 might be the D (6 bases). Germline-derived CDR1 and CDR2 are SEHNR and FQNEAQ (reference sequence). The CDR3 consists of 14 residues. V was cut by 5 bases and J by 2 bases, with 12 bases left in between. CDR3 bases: TGTGCCAGCAGCACCGGACAGTCCAACACTGAAGCTTTCTTT. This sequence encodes CASSTGQSNTEAFF.

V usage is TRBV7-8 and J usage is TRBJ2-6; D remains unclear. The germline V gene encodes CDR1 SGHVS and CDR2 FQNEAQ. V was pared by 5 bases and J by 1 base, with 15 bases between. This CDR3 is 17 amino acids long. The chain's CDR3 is CASSQGPLGSGANVLTF. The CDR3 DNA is TGTGCCAGCAGCCAAGGACCCCTCGGGTCTGGGGCCAACGTCCTGACTTTC.

CDR3 bases: TGCGCCAGCAGCTCCCTGGCGGGACAGCCCACCGGGGAGCTGTTTTTT. Protein product: CASSSLAGQPTGELFF. The chain is built from TRBV5-1 and TRBJ2-2; possible D gene TRBD1, 7 bases. Germline CDR1 reads SGHRS; CDR2 reads YFSETQ. The CDR3 extends over 16 amino acids. The germline V and J ends were trimmed by 3 bases and 4 bases, with 16 bases remaining between them.

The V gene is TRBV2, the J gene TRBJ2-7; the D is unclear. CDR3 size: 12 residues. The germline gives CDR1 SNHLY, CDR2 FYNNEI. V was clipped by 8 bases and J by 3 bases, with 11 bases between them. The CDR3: CASSYLDYEQYF. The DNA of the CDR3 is TGTGCCAGCTCCTACCTGGACTACGAGCAGTACTTC. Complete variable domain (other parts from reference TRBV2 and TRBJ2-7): EPEVTQTPSHQVTQMGQEVILRCVPISNHLYFYWYRQILGQKVEFLVSFYNNEISEKSEIFDDQFSVERPDGSNFTLKIRSTKLEDSAMYFCASSYLDYEQYFGPGTRLTVT.

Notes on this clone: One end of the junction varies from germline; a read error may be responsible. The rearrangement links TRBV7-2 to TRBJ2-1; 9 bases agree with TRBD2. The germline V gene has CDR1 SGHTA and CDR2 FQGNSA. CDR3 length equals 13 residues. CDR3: CASSSQRSGRLLF. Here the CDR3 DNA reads TGTGCCAGCAGCTCACAGAGGAGCGGGAGGCTCCTCTTC.

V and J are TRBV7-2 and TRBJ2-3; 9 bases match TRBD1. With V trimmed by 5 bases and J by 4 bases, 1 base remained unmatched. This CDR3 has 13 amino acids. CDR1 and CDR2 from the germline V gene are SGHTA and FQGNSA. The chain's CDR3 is CASSRDRADTQYF. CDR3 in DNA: TGTGCCAGCAGCCGGGACAGGGCAGATACGCAGTATTTT.

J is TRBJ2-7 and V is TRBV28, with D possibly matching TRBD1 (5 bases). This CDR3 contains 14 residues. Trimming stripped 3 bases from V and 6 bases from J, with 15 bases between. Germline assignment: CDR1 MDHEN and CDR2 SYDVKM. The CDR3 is CASSFSGRAAEQYF. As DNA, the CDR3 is TGTGCCAGCAGTTTTTCCGGCAGGGCAGCCGAGCAGTACTTC.

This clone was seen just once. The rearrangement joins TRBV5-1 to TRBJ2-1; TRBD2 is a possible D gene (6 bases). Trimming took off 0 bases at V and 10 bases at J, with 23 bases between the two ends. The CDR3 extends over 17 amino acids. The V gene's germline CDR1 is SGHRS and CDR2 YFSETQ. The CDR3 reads CASSLAGPGAIHYEQFF. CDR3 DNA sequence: TGCGCCAGCAGCTTGGCCGGCCCGGGAGCAATTCACTACGAGCAGTTCTTC.

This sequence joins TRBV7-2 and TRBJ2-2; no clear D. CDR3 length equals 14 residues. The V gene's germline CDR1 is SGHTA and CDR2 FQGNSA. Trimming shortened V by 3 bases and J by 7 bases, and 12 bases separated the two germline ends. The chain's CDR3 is CASSFDRSYGELFF. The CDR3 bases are TGTGCCAGCAGCTTTGACCGGAGCTACGGGGAGCTGTTTTTT. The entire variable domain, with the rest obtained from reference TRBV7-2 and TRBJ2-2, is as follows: GAGVSQSPSNKVTEKGKDVELRCDPISGHTALYWYRQSLGQGLEFLIYFQGNSAPDKSGLPSDRFSAERTGGSVSTLTIQRTQQEDSAVYLCASSFDRSYGELFFGEGSRLTVL.

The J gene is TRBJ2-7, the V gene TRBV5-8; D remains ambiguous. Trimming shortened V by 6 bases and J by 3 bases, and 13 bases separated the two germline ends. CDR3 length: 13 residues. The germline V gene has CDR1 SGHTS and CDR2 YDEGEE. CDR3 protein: CASTFSWGYEQYF. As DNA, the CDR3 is TGTGCCAGCACCTTTAGTTGGGGCTACGAGCAGTACTTC.

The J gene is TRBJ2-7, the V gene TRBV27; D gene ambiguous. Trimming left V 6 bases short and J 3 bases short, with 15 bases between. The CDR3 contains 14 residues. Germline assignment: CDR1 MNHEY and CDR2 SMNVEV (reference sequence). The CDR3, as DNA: TGTGCCAGCAGATCGACTGGGGTTCTCTACGAGCAGTACTTC. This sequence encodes CASRSTGVLYEQYF.

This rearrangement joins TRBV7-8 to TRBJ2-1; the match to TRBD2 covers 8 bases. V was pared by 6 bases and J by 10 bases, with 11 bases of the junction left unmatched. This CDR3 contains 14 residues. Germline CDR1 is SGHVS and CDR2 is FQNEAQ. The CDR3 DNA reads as TGTGCCAGCAGGCGGGAGGTCATGGGAGGGGAGCAGTTCTTC. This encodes CASRREVMGGEQFF. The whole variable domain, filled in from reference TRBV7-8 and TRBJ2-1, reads GAGVSQSPRYKVAKRGQDVALRCDPISGHVSLFWYQQALGQGPEFLTYFQNEAQLDKSGLPSDRFFAERPEGSVSTLKIQRTQQEDSAVYLCASRREVMGGEQFFGPGTRLTVL.

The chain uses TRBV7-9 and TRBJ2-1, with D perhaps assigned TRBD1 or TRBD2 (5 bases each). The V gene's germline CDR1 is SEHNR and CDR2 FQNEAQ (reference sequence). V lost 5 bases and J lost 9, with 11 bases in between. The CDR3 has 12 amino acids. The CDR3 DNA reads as TGTGCCAGCAGCCCAGGGACGGTTGAGCAGTTCTTC. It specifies CASSPGTVEQFF.

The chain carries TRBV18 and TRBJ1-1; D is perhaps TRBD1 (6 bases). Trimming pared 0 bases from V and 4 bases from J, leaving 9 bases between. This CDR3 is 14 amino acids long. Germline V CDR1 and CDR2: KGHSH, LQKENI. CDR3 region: CASSPPGASTEAFF. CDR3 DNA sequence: TGTGCCAGCTCACCACCGGGGGCGAGCACTGAAGCTTTCTTT.

CDR3 sequence reads: CASSSSLGVRTEAFF. In DNA form, the CDR3 reads TGTGCCAGCAGCTCAAGCCTTGGGGTGAGGACTGAAGCTTTCTTT. The chain uses TRBV7-9 and TRBJ1-1; D remains ambiguous. The V end lost 4 bases, the J end lost 5 bases, and 17 bases lay between the germline ends. Germline assignment: CDR1 SEHNR and CDR2 FQNEAQ (reference sequence). The CDR3 has 15 residues.

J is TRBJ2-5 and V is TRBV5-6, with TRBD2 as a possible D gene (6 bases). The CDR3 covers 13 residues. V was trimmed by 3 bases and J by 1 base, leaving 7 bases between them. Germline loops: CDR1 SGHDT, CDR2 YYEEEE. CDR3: CASSSGGQETQYF. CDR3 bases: TGTGCCAGCAGCTCCGGGGGCCAAGAGACCCAGTACTTC.

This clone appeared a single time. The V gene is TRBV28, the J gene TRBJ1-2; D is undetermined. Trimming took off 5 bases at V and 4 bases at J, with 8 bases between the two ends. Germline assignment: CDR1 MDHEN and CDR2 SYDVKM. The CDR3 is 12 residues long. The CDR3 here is CASSGAGYGYTF. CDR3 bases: TGTGCCAGCAGTGGCGCGGGCTATGGCTACACCTTC.

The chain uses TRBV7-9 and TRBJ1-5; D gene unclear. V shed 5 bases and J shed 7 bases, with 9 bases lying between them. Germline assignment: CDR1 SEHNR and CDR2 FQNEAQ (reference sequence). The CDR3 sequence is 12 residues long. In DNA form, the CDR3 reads TGTGCCAGCAGCCGCCACGGACAGCCCCAGCATTTT. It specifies CASSRHGQPQHF.

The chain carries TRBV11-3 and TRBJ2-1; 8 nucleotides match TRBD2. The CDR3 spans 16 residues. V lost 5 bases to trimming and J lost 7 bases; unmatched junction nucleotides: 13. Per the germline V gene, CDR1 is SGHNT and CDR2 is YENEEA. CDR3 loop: CASSVSGGSPLNEQFF. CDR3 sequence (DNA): TGTGCCAGCAGCGTGTCGGGGGGGTCCCCCCTTAATGAGCAGTTCTTC.

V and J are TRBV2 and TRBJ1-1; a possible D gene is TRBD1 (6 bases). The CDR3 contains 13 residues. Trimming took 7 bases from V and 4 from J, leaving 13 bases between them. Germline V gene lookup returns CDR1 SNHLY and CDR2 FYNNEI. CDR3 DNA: TGTGCCAGCAACAGCCAGGGGAGCACTGAAGCTTTCTTT. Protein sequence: CASNSQGSTEAFF.